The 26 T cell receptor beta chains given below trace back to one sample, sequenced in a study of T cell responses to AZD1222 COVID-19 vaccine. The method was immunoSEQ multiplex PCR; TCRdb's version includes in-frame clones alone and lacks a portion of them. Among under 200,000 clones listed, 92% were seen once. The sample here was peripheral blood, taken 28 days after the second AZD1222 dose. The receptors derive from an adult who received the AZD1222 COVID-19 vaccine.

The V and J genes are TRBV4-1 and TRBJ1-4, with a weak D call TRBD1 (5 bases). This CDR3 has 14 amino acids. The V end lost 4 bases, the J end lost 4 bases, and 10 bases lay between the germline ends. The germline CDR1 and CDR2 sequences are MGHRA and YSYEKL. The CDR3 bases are TGCGCCAGCAGCCGACGGACACGTAATGAAAAACTGTTTTTT. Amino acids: CASSRRTRNEKLFF.

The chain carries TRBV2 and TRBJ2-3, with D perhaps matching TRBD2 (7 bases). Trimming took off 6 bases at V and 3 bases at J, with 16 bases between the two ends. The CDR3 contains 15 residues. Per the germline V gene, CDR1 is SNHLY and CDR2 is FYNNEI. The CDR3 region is CASRRGGSYTDTQYF. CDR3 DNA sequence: TGTGCCAGCAGGAGGGGGGGGTCTTATACAGATACGCAGTATTTT.

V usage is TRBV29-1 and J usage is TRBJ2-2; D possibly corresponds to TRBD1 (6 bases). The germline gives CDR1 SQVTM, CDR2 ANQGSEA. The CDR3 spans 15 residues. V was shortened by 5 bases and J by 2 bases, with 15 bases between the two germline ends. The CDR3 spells CSVRLPGDNTGELFF. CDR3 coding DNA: TGCAGCGTTCGCCTCCCAGGGGATAACACCGGGGAGCTGTTTTTT.

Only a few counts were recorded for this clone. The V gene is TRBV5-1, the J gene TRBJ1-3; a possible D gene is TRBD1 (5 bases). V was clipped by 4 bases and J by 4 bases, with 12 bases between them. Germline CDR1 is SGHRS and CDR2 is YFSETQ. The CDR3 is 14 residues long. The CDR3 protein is CASSRDGTGNTIYF. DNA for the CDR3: TGCGCCAGCAGCCGAGACGGGACGGGAAACACCATATATTTT. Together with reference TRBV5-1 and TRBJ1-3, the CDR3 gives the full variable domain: KAGVTQTPRYLIKTRGQQVTLSCSPISGHRSVSWYQQTPGQGLQFLFEYFSETQRNKGNFPGRFSGRQFSNSRSEMNVSTLELGDSALYLCASSRDGTGNTIYFGEGSWLTVV.

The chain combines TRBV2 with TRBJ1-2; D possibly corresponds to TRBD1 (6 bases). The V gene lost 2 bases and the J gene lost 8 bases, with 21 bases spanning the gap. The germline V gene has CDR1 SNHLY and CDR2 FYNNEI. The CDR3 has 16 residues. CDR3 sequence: CASSEQGTASGGGYTF. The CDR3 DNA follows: TGTGCCAGCAGTGAACAGGGGACGGCCTCCGGGGGGGGCTACACCTTC.

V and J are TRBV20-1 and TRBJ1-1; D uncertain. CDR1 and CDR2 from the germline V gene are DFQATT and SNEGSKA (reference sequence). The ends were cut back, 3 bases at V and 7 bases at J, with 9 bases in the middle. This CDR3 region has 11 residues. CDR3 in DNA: TGCAGTGCTAGCAAGGGTGGTGAAGCTTTCTTT. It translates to CSASKGGEAFF.

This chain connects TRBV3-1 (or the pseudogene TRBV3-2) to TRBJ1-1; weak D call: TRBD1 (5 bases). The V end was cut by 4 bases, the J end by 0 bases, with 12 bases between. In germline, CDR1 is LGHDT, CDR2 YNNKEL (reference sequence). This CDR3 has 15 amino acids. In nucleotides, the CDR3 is TGTGCCAGCAGCCCTCGGGGGTCAATGAACACTGAAGCTTTCTTT. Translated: CASSPRGSMNTEAFF.

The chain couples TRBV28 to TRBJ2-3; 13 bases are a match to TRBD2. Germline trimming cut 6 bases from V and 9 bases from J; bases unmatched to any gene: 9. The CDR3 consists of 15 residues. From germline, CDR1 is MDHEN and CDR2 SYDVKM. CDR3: CASSTSGGGTQTQYF. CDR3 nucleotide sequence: TGTGCCAGCAGCACTAGCGGGGGGGGAACTCAAACGCAGTATTTT.

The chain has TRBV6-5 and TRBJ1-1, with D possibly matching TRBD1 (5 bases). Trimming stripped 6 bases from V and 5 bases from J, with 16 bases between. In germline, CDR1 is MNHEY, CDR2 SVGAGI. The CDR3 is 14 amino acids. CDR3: CASSLGGVGTEAFF. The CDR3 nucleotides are TGTGCCAGCAGCCTCGGGGGGGTTGGGACTGAAGCTTTCTTT.

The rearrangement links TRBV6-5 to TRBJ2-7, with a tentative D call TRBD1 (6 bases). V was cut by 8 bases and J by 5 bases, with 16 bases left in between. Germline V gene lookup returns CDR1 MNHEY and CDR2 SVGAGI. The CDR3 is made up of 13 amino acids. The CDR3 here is CASRGTPPNEQYF. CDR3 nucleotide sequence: TGTGCCAGCCGAGGGACACCCCCTAACGAGCAGTACTTC.

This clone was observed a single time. The CDR3 is CASSRAYLTNEKLFF. The DNA for the CDR3 is TGCGCCAGCAGCCGGGCGTATCTAACTAATGAAAAACTGTTTTTT. The V call is TRBV4-3, the J call TRBJ1-4; D unresolved. The germline V gene encodes CDR1 LGHNA and CDR2 YSLEER. The length of the CDR3 is 15 residues. V lost 4 bases and J 1 base, leaving 10 bases between the germline ends.

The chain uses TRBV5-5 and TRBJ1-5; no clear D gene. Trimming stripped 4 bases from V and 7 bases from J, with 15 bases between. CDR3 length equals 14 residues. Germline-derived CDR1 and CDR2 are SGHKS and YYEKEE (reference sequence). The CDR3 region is CASSLTGPGQPQHF. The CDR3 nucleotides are TGTGCCAGCAGCCTCACTGGTCCTGGGCAGCCCCAGCATTTT.

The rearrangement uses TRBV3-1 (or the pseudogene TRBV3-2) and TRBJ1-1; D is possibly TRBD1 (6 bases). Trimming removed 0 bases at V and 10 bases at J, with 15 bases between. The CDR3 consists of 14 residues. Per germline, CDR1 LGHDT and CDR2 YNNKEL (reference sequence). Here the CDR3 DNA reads TGTGCCAGCAGCCAAGATTCGGGACATCTGGCAGCTTTCTTT. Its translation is CASSQDSGHLAAFF.

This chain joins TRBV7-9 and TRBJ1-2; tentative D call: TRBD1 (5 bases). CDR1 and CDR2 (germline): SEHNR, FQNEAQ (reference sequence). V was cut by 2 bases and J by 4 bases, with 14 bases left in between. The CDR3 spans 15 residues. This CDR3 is CASSLPGRTPYGYTF. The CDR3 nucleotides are TGTGCCAGCAGCTTACCGGGACGGACTCCCTATGGCTACACCTTC.

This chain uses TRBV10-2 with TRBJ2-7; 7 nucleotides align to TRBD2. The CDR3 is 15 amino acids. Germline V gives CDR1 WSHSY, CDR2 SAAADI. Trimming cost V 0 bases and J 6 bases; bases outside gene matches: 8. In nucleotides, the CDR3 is TGCGCCAGCAGTGAGTCCGGGGGAGGGCCTCTCGAGCAGTACTTC. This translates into CASSESGGGPLEQYF.

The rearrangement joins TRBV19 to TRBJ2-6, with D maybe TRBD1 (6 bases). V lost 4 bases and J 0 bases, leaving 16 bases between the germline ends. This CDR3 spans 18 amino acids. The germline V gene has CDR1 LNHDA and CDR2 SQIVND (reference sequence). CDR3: CASSNPSGGGSGANVLTF. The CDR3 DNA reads TGTGCCAGTAGTAACCCCTCTGGGGGCGGCTCTGGGGCCAACGTCCTGACTTTC.

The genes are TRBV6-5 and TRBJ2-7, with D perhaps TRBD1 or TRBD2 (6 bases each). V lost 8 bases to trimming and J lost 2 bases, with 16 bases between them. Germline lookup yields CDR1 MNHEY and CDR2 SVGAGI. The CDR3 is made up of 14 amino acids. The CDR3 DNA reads TGTGCCAGCTCTACTGGAGGGGGGACCTACGAGCAGTACTTC. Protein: CASSTGGGTYEQYF.

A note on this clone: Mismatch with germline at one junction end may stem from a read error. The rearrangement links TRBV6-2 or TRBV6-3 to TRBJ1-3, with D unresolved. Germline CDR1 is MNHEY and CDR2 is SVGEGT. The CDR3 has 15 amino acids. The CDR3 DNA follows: TGTGCCAGCACTTACTCCGAGAAGGACGGAAACACCATATATTTT. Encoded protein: CASTYSEKDGNTIYF.

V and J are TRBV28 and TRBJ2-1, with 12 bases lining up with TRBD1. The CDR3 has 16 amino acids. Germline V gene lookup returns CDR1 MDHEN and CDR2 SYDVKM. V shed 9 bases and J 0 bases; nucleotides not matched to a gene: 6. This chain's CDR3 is CASGTGGTHSYNEQFF. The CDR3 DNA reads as TGTGCCAGTGGGACAGGGGGCACCCACTCCTACAATGAGCAGTTCTTC.

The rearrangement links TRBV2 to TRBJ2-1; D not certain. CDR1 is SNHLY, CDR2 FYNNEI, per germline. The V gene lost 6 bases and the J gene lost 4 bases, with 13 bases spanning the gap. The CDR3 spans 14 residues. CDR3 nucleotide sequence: TGTGCCAGCAGCCCCCAAGGCACATACAATGAGCAGTTCTTC. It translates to CASSPQGTYNEQFF.

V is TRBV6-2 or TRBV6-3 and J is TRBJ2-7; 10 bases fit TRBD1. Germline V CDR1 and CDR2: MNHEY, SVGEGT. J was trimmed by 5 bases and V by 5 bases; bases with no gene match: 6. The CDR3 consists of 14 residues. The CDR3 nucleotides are TGTGCCAGCAGTAGACAGGGGGCTGGCAACGAGCAGTACTTC. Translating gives CASSRQGAGNEQYF.

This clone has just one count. For the CDR3, the DNA is TGTGCCAGCAGCTTAGCGGGACACCGTAATTCACCCCTCCACTTT. This sequence encodes CASSLAGHRNSPLHF. This chain uses TRBV7-2 with TRBJ1-6; weak D call: TRBD1 (6 bases). V was pared by 0 bases and J by 6 bases, with 9 bases between. The CDR3 consists of 15 residues. The germline CDR1 and CDR2 sequences are SGHTA and FQGNSA.

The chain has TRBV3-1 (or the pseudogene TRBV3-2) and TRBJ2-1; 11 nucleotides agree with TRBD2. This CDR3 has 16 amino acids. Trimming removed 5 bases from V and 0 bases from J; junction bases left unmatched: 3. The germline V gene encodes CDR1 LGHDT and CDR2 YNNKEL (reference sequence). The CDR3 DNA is TGTGCCAGCAGCGTGGGACTAGCGGTCTCCTACAATGAGCAGTTCTTC. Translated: CASSVGLAVSYNEQFF.

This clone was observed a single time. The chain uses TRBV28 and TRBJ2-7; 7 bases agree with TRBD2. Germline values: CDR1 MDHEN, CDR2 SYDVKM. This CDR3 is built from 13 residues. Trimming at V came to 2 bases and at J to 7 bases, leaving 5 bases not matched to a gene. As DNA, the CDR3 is TGTGCCAGCAGTTTAGGGAGGGGTCTTGAGCAGTACTTC. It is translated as CASSLGRGLEQYF.

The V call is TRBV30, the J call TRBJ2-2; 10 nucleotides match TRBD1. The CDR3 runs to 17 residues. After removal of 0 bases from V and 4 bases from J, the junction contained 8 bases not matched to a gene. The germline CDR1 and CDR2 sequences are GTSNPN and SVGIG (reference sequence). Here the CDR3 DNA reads TGTGCCTGGAGTGTGGGACAGGGGATTGGTGGCACCGGGGAGCTGTTTTTT. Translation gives CAWSVGQGIGGTGELFF.

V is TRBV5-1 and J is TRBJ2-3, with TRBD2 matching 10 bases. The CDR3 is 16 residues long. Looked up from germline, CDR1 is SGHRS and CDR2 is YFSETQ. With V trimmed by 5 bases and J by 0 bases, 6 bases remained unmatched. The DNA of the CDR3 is TGCGCCAGCAGTTCCAGCGGGGGGGCCAGCACAGATACGCAGTATTTT. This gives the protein CASSSSGGASTDTQYF. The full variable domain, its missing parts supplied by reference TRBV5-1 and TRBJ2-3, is KAGVTQTPRYLIKTRGQQVTLSCSPISGHRSVSWYQQTPGQGLQFLFEYFSETQRNKGNFPGRFSGRQFSNSRSEMNVSTLELGDSALYLCASSSSGGASTDTQYFGPGTRLTVL.